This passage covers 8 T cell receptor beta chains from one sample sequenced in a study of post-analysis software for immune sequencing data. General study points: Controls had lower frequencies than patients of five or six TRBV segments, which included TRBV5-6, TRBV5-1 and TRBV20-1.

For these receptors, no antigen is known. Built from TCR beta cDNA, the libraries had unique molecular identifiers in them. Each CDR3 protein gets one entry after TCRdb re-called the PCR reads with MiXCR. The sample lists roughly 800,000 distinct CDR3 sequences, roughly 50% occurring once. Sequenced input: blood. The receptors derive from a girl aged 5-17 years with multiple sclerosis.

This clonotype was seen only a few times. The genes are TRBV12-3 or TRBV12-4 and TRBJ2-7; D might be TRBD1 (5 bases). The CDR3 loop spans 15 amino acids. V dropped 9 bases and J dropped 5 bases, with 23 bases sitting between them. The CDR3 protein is CASQNHGQGDHEQYF. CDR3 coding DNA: TGTGCCAGTCAGAACCATGGGCAGGGTGACCACGAGCAGTACTTC.

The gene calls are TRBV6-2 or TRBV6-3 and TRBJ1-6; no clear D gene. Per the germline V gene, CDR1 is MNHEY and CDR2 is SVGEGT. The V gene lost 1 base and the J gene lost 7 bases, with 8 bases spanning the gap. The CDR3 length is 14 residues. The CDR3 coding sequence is TGTGCCAGCAGTTACTTACAGCGGAATTCACCCCTCCACTTT. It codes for CASSYLQRNSPLHF.

The CDR3 reads CSVAPTGRDGYTF. The CDR3 nucleotides are TGCAGCGTCGCGCCTACAGGGCGGGATGGCTACACCTTC. The gene calls are TRBV29-1 and TRBJ1-2; D perhaps matches TRBD1 (6 bases). The V and J ends lost 6 bases and 6 bases respectively, with 17 bases between them. Germline V CDR1 and CDR2: SQVTM, ANQGSEA. The CDR3 is made up of 13 amino acids. Combining the CDR3 with reference TRBV29-1 and TRBJ1-2 gives the whole variable domain SAVISQKPSRDICQRGTSLTIQCQVDSQVTMMFWYRQQPGQSLTLIATANQGSEATYESGFVIDKFPISRPNLTFSTLTVSNMSPEDSSIYLCSVAPTGRDGYTFGSGTRLTVV.

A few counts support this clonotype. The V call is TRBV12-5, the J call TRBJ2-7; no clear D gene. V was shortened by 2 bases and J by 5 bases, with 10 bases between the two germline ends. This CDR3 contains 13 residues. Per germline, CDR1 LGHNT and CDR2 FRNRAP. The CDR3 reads CASGLITSDEQYF. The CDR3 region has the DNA TGTGCTAGTGGTTTGATCACATCCGACGAGCAGTACTTC.

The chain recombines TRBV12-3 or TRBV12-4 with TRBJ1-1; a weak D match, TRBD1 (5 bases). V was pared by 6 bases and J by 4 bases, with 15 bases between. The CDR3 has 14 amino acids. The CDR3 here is CASSPQGGGTEAFF. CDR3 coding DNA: TGTGCCAGCAGCCCTCAGGGAGGCGGCACTGAAGCTTTCTTT.

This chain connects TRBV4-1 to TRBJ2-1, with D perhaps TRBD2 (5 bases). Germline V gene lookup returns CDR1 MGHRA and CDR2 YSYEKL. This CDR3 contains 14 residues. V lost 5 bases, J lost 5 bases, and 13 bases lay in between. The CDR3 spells CASSGGPRNNEQFF. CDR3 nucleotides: TGCGCCAGCAGCGGCGGGCCGCGGAACAATGAGCAGTTCTTC.

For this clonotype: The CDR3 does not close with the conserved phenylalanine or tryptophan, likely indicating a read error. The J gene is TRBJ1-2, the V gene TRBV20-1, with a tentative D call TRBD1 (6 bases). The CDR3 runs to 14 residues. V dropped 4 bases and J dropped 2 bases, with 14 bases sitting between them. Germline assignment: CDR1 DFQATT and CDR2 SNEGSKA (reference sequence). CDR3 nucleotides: TGCAGTGCTATCGGCAGGGGCCAAAACTATGGCTACACCTGC. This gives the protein CSAIGRGQNYGYTC.

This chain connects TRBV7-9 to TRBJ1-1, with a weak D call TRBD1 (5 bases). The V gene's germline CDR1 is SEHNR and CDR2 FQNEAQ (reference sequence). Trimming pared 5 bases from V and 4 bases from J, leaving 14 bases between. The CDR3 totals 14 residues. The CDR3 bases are TGTGCCAGCAGCATCCCGGGGGGGATCACTGAAGCTTTCTTT. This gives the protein CASSIPGGITEAFF. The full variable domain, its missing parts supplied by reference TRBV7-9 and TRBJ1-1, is DTGVSQNPRHKITKRGQNVTFRCDPISEHNRLYWYRQTLGQGPEFLTYFQNEAQLEKSRLLSDRFSAERPKGSFSTLEIQRTEQGDSAMYLCASSIPGGITEAFFGQGTRLTVV.